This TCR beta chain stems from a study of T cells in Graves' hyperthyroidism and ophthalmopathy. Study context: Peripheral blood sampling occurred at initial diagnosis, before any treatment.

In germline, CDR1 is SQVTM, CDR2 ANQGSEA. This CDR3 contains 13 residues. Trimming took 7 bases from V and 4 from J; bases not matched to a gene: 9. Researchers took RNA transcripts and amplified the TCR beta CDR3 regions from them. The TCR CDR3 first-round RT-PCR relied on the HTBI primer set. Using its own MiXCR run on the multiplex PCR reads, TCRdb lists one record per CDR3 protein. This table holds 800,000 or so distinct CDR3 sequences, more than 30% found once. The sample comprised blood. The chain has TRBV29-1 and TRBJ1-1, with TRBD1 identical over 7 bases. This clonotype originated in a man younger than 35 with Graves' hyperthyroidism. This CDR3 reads CSASGGGITEAFF. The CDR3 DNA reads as TGCAGCGCATCAGGGGGGGGTATCACTGAAGCTTTCTTT. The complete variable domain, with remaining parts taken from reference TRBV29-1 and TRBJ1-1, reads SAVISQKPSRDICQRGTSLTIQCQVDSQVTMMFWYRQQPGQSLTLIATANQGSEATYESGFVIDKFPISRPNLTFSTLTVSNMSPEDSSIYLCSASGGGITEAFFGQGTRLTVV.